These 2 T cell receptor beta chains were sequenced from one sample in a study of blood T cell repertoires in COVID-19 (dated by TCRdb to 2018 to 2020). Receptors were amplified or captured by the immunoSEQ multiplex PCR assay. TCRdb mirrors the immuneACCESS table, restricted to in-frame sequences. Some clones are absent from its copies; in checked studies, under half trace to an unresolved V gene, and the reason for the others is unknown. The sample includes approximately 97,000 clones, with about 90% observed a single time. Jointly, the top ten make up 5% to 6.5% of the sample. Material: peripheral blood. All receptors derive from a woman aged 50 to 65 with COVID-19, enrolled during active disease.

The gene calls are TRBV6-2 or TRBV6-3 and TRBJ2-7; the match to TRBD2 covers 9 bases. The CDR3 contains 18 residues. The junction had 17 bases not matched to a gene; V was cut back by 6 bases and J by 2 bases. Germline CDR1 is MNHEY and CDR2 is SVGEGT. CDR3 loop: CASSPLGTSNYVPYEQYF. Here the CDR3 DNA reads TGTGCCAGCAGCCCTTTGGGGACTAGCAACTATGTTCCCTACGAGCAGTACTTC.

The chain employs TRBV6-5 and TRBJ1-2, with TRBD1 matching 11 bases. Trimming at V came to 11 bases and at J to 8 bases, leaving 7 bases not matched to a gene. The germline CDR1 and CDR2 sequences are MNHEY and SVGAGI. The CDR3 is 12 amino acids. CDR3 sequence reads: CAVGTGGNGYTF. CDR3 nucleotides: TGTGCCGTAGGGACAGGGGGAAACGGCTACACCTTC.